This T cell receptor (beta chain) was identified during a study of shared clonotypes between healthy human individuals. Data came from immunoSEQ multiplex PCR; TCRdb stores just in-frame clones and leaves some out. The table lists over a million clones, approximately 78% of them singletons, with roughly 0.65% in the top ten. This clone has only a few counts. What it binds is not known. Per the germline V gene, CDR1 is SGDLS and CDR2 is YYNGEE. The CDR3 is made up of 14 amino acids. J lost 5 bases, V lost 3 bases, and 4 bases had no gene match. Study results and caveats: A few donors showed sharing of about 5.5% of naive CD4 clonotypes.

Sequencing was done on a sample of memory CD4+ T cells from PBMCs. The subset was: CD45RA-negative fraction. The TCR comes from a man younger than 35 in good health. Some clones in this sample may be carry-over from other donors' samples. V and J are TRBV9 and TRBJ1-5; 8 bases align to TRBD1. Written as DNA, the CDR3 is TGTGCCAGCAGCGAAGGACAGGGCGATCAGCCCCAGCATTTT. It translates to CASSEGQGDQPQHF.